This T cell receptor beta chain came from a study of lymphopenia after photon versus proton radiotherapy. The assay was immunoSEQ multiplex PCR, and TCRdb's table has in-frame clones only and misses some. The sample carries 160,000 or so clones, 80% to 90% recorded once. The junction had 6 bases not matched to a gene; V was cut back by 0 bases and J by 11 bases. The CDR3 is made up of 14 amino acids. CDR1 is SGHRS, CDR2 YFSETQ, per germline. The clonotype was recovered from a man aged 50-60 years with gastric cancer. Here the sequenced sample was peripheral blood, taken from a patient treated with photon-based radiotherapy. The chain recombines TRBV5-1 with TRBJ1-1, with 11 bases aligning to TRBD1. The CDR3 coding sequence is TGCGCCAGCAGCTTGGGGACAGGGGGCGTTGAGGCTTTCTTT. This gives the protein CASSLGTGGVEAFF.